Shown below are 23 T cell receptor beta chains from a single sample sequenced in a study of cytomegalovirus exposure and HLA in healthy donors (dated by TCRdb to about 2017). Library preparation was by the immunoSEQ multiplex PCR assay. For the multiplex PCR, a mixture combining 60 forward primers for TCR Vbeta segments and 13 reverse primers for TCR Jbeta segments was used. TCRdb mirrors the immuneACCESS table, restricted to in-frame sequences. Some clones are absent from its copies; in checked studies, under half trace to an unresolved V gene, and the reason for the others is unknown. This sample's table has entries for 100,000 to 150,000 clones. Approximately 0.99% of the sample goes to the ten largest clones. The specimen sequenced was PBMCs. These receptors came from a man between 18 and 35 years old in good health and CMV-seronegative.

The V call is TRBV27, the J call TRBJ2-7; D is possibly TRBD1 (5 bases). Per germline, CDR1 MNHEY and CDR2 SMNVEV (reference sequence). V was clipped by 6 bases and J by 7 bases, with 16 bases between them. The CDR3 spans 13 residues. Here the CDR3 DNA reads TGTGCCAGCAGACTTTGGCAGGCAGGGGAGCAGTACTTC. Translated: CASRLWQAGEQYF.

The rearrangement uses TRBV6-1 and TRBJ1-2; 8 nucleotides align to TRBD1. The trim removed 2 bases at V and 7 bases at J, leaving 9 bases unmatched. The CDR3 consists of 15 residues. Germline V gene data show CDR1 as MNHNS and CDR2 as SASEGT. The chain's CDR3 is CASSEPGGAFTGYTF. The CDR3 DNA follows: TGTGCCAGCAGTGAACCAGGGGGCGCGTTCACTGGCTACACCTTC.

The rearrangement joins TRBV5-1 to TRBJ1-6, with 10 bases that match TRBD1. CDR3 length: 16 residues. The ends lost 4 bases at V and 6 bases at J; junction bases unmatched: 7. Germline CDR1 is SGHRS and CDR2 is YFSETQ. CDR3 sequence reads: CASSIHRDRGNSPLHF. The DNA of the CDR3 is TGCGCCAGCAGCATACACCGGGACAGGGGTAATTCACCCCTCCACTTT.

As DNA, the CDR3 is TGTGCCAGCAGGATGGGGGGGAGTCACACTGAAGCTTTCTTT. It is translated as CASRMGGSHTEAFF. The chain links TRBV2 to TRBJ1-1; a weak D match, TRBD1 (5 bases). Germline V CDR1 and CDR2: SNHLY, FYNNEI. The CDR3 totals 14 residues. Trimming took 6 bases from V and 3 from J, leaving 14 bases between them.

DNA of the CDR3: TGTGCCAGCAGCTTAGGCAGCGGGGGGATCACAGATACGCAGTATTTT. Its translation is CASSLGSGGITDTQYF. V gene TRBV13 combines with J gene TRBJ2-3; 9 nucleotides align to TRBD2. Trimming cost V 0 bases and J 2 bases; bases outside gene matches: 3. CDR3 size: 16 residues. Per germline, CDR1 PRHDT and CDR2 FYEKMQ (reference sequence).

The chain combines TRBV11-2 with TRBJ1-2; D is perhaps TRBD1 (6 bases). V was clipped by 5 bases and J by 6 bases, with 19 bases between them. CDR1 is SGHAT and CDR2 is FQNNGV in the germline V gene. This CDR3 comprises 15 residues. CDR3 in DNA: TGTGCCAGCAGCATTTTAGGGGGATCGATCGATGGCTACACCTTC. This translates into CASSILGGSIDGYTF. Looking up the rest from reference TRBV11-2 and TRBJ1-2 gives the full variable domain: EAGVAQSPRYKIIEKRQSVAFWCNPISGHATLYWYQQILGQGPKLLIQFQNNGVVDDSQLPKDRFSAERLKGVDSTLKIQPAKLEDSAVYLCASSILGGSIDGYTFGSGTRLTVV.

This rearrangement joins TRBV18 to TRBJ1-1, with TRBD1 matching 10 bases. V lost 6 bases, J lost 6 bases, and 10 bases stayed unmatched. Germline V lookup: CDR1 KGHSH, CDR2 LQKENI. CDR3 size: 15 residues. Written as DNA, the CDR3 is TGTGCCAGCTCCCGTCTTGGGACAGGGGCACCTGAAGCTTTCTTT. Amino acids: CASSRLGTGAPEAFF.

This chain uses TRBV5-1 with TRBJ2-5; TRBD1 agrees at 9 bases. Germline CDR1 and CDR2: SGHRS and YFSETQ. This CDR3 has 16 residues. Trimming at V came to 0 bases and at J to 3 bases, leaving 6 bases not matched to a gene. The CDR3, as DNA: TGCGCCAGCAGCTTGGCCTCGGGACAGGGCAAAGAGACCCAGTACTTC. Translating it yields CASSLASGQGKETQYF.

The rearrangement links TRBV9 to TRBJ2-7; 7 bases are shared with TRBD1. Per germline, CDR1 SGDLS and CDR2 YYNGEE. The CDR3 spans 15 residues. Unmatched junction bases numbered 9, after V lost 3 bases and J lost 3 bases. Here the CDR3 DNA reads TGTGCCAGCAGCGCCACAGGGGCTTCATTCTACGAGCAGTACTTC. It is translated as CASSATGASFYEQYF. The whole variable domain, remainder taken from reference TRBV9 and TRBJ2-7, is DSGVTQTPKHLITATGQRVTLRCSPRSGDLSVYWYQQSLDQGLQFLIQYYNGEERAKGNILERFSAQQFPDLHSELNLSSLELGDSALYFCASSATGASFYEQYFGPGTRLTVT.

V and J are TRBV5-1 and TRBJ2-7, with 9 bases matching TRBD2. This CDR3 has 16 residues. Unmatched junction bases numbered 7, after V lost 3 bases and J lost 0 bases. Germline V gene lookup returns CDR1 SGHRS and CDR2 YFSETQ. The CDR3 spells CASSSLASGNSYEQYF. The CDR3 nucleotides read TGCGCCAGCAGCTCCCTGGCTAGCGGGAACTCCTACGAGCAGTACTTC.

The chain carries TRBV5-1 and TRBJ2-1; 8 bases fit TRBD2. Germline CDR1 SGHRS, CDR2 YFSETQ. The CDR3 has 16 residues. With 4 bases clipped from V and 2 bases from J, the junction kept 8 bases outside the gene matches. CDR3 loop: CASSTSGTRAYNEQFF. The CDR3 DNA follows: TGCGCCAGCAGCACCTCCGGGACTAGGGCCTACAATGAGCAGTTCTTC.

The V call is TRBV7-9, the J call TRBJ1-1; 8 bases fit TRBD1. Germline V lookup: CDR1 SEHNR, CDR2 FQNEAQ (reference sequence). Trimming at V came to 6 bases and at J to 4 bases, leaving 7 bases not matched to a gene. The CDR3 sequence is 14 residues long. The CDR3 DNA reads TGTGCCAGCAGAGACAGGGGTTTCCCCACTGAAGCTTTCTTT. As protein: CASRDRGFPTEAFF.

The chain recombines TRBV7-9 with TRBJ2-3, with 10 nucleotides matching TRBD2. Germline CDR1 SEHNR, CDR2 FQNEAQ (reference sequence). The trim removed 3 bases at V and 2 bases at J, leaving 2 bases unmatched. The CDR3 consists of 15 residues. This chain's CDR3 is CASSFGLADTDTQYF. CDR3 bases: TGTGCCAGCAGCTTCGGACTAGCGGACACAGATACGCAGTATTTT. Using reference TRBV7-9 and TRBJ2-3 for the parts outside the CDR3, the full variable domain is DTGVSQNPRHKITKRGQNVTFRCDPISEHNRLYWYRQTLGQGPEFLTYFQNEAQLEKSRLLSDRFSAERPKGSFSTLEIQRTEQGDSAMYLCASSFGLADTDTQYFGPGTRLTVL.

The chain links TRBV7-9 to TRBJ1-4; TRBD1 is a possible D gene (6 bases). Per germline, CDR1 SEHNR and CDR2 FQNEAQ (reference sequence). CDR3 length equals 12 residues. Trimming shortened V by 5 bases and J by 11 bases, and 12 bases separated the two germline ends. Here the CDR3 reads CASSLTGYKLFF. In nucleotides, the CDR3 is TGTGCCAGCAGCCTAACAGGGTATAAACTGTTTTTT.

In regard to this clone: Within the sample, other DNA sequences also encode this same CDR3. The chain has TRBV21-1 and TRBJ2-7; the table's D gene call, TRBD1, was not cross checked with the DNA. TRBV21-1 counts as a pseudogene. The CDR3 runs 12 residues. CDR3 sequence (DNA): TGTGCCAGCAGCAGGGGGCGGGACGAGCAGTACTTC. Translating gives CASSRGRDEQYF.

The V call is TRBV9, the J call TRBJ1-2; D unclear. CDR1 is SGDLS, CDR2 YYNGEE, per germline. This CDR3 has 14 amino acids. V was shortened by 4 bases and J by 6 bases, with 16 bases between the two germline ends. The CDR3 loop reads CASSPRGLRDGYTF. The CDR3 coding sequence is TGTGCCAGCAGCCCACGAGGGTTGAGGGATGGCTACACCTTC.

This chain links TRBV2 with TRBJ1-5; 9 positions agree with TRBD1. Trimming cost V 5 bases and J 2 bases; bases outside gene matches: 7. The length of the CDR3 is 16 residues. Germline CDR1 and CDR2: SNHLY and FYNNEI. CDR3 amino acids: CASSRDRAAGNQPQHF. CDR3 sequence (DNA): TGTGCCAGCAGTCGGGACAGGGCGGCTGGCAATCAGCCCCAGCATTTT.

The V gene is TRBV11-2, the J gene TRBJ2-3; TRBD1 might be the D (6 bases). Germline V lookup: CDR1 SGHAT, CDR2 FQNNGV. Trimming took off 1 base at V and 5 bases at J, with 13 bases between the two ends. This CDR3 is 15 amino acids long. CDR3 protein: CASSLVRGGGDTQYF. The CDR3 DNA is TGTGCCAGCAGCTTAGTTCGTGGGGGCGGAGATACGCAGTATTTT.

The chain employs TRBV5-1 and TRBJ2-3; 7 bases map to TRBD1. The junction had 2 bases not matched to a gene; V was cut back by 0 bases and J by 1 base. Per germline, CDR1 SGHRS and CDR2 YFSETQ. The CDR3 has 15 amino acids. This CDR3 reads CASSLEGQGTDTQYF. The CDR3 DNA reads TGCGCCAGCAGCTTGGAAGGACAGGGCACAGATACGCAGTATTTT.

This chain uses TRBV27 with TRBJ1-1; D is possibly TRBD1 (5 bases). Germline V gives CDR1 MNHEY, CDR2 SMNVEV (reference sequence). The CDR3 is made up of 17 amino acids. V gave up 5 bases and J gave up 1 base, with 20 bases separating them. The CDR3 DNA is TGTGCCAGCAGTCCAACCCCCCTGGGAGGGGAGAACACTGAAGCTTTCTTT. Protein product: CASSPTPLGGENTEAFF.

The chain recombines TRBV10-3 with TRBJ2-7, with TRBD2 identical over 8 bases. After removal of 5 bases from V and 7 bases from J, the junction contained 13 bases not matched to a gene. This CDR3 contains 15 residues. Per germline, CDR1 ENHRY and CDR2 SYGVKD. The CDR3 region has the DNA TGTGCCATCAGTTCTAGCGGGTCGGGTACGGGGGAGCAGTACTTC. Its translation is CAISSSGSGTGEQYF.

The chain couples TRBV9 to TRBJ1-5; D perhaps matches TRBD1 (6 bases). This CDR3 spans 15 amino acids. Germline lookup yields CDR1 SGDLS and CDR2 YYNGEE. V was trimmed by 4 bases and J by 0 bases, leaving 11 bases between them. The CDR3 region is CASSPGTSSNQPQHF. The CDR3 DNA reads as TGTGCCAGCAGCCCGGGGACAAGTAGCAATCAGCCCCAGCATTTT.

The rearrangement links TRBV27 to TRBJ1-6, with 9 bases matching TRBD1. Trimming took 0 bases from V and 7 from J; bases not matched to a gene: 7. CDR1 and CDR2 (germline): MNHEY, SMNVEV (reference sequence). The CDR3 totals 17 residues. In DNA form, the CDR3 reads TGTGCCAGCAGTTTATCTCCCGGGACAGGGCGGAATTCACCCCTCCACTTT. This translates into CASSLSPGTGRNSPLHF.